The present TCR beta chain was sequenced within a study of identical twins (dated by TCRdb to between 2015 and 2016). With regard to the full study: To test whether fetal clonotypes persist, the study used deep sequencing on TCR alpha and beta repertoires from monozygotic twins, unrelated adults of various ages, and cord blood. To rule out contamination, replicate twin experiments were performed at different times with different library preparation protocols. What the study reported, not specific to this receptor: Abundant cord blood beta clonotypes had fewer insertions, young adult naive repertoires showed a similar but weaker trend, and memory repertoires showed no such trend. Out-of-frame TCR alpha sharing in monozygotic twins was systematically underestimated by recombination models, whereas sharing between unrelated individuals was in agreement with the recombination models. Out-of-frame TCR alpha sequences shared between twins showed an excess of low generation-probability sequences compared with coincidental sharing between unrelated individuals. A weaker excess of twin sharing was found in beta out-of-frame sequences because the signal-to-noise ratio was lowered by fewer shared sequences. Because the same donors could not be followed over many years, conclusions were based on cross-sectional statistical analysis. Zero-insertion analyses could be partly confounded by invariant T cells such as MAIT and iNKT, although diverse VJ usage argued against such confounding for most clonotypes.

Only healthy Caucasian donors were included. The library was produced with 5' RACE. The reads were generated on an Illumina HiSeq 2000. Template switching introduced a universal primer binding site; the final cDNA contained a unique molecular identifier, enabling accurate counting of TCR cDNA molecules. Specific primers in the conserved constant-segment region were used to synthesize first-strand cDNA for TCR alpha and beta chains. To control for contamination, each cDNA library was double barcoded with a SMART-Mk sample barcode plus Illumina barcodes. TruSeq adapter sequences, together with Illumina sample barcodes, were added in two successive PCR steps. Sequencing of the TCR alpha and beta cDNA libraries was done on the Illumina HiSeq platform using custom primers. Regarding the original processing steps: Raw reads were processed with MiGEC to extract unique molecular identifiers, and MiXCR was used to determine CDR3 positions. For each individual, recombination models were inferred using an EM algorithm with the repgenHMM and IGoR tools. The tcR package in R was used for shared clonotype analysis, with sharing normalized by the product of cloneset sizes. Out-of-frame nonproductive sequences were analyzed to study raw recombination free of thymic and clonal selection effects. Clones were called with MiXCR by TCRdb after fastp trimmed the public reads at Q25, and only in-frame beta chains were retained. Duplicate CDR3 protein sequences are folded into a single record with the most common DNA and genes. It is TCRdb's table, rather than the study itself, that gives the V and J calls and clone size. The sample includes 1.5 million to 2 million distinct CDR3 sequences, with 32% observed a single time. Over 0.25% of the sample comes from the top ten.

This clonotype was observed a few times. What this receptor recognizes is not known. Base qualities are missing; no much larger clone stands one base away. Sample: cord blood. This clonotype originated in a newborn girl in good health.

The CDR3 in this case is CASSARRGATNEKLFF. The DNA sequence follows: TGTGCCAGCAGCGCTAGGCGGGGAGCAACTAATGAAAAACTGTTTTTT. The chain links TRBV7-9 with TRBJ1-4; confidence is insufficient to name the D gene. The CDR3, from cysteine to phenylalanine, totals 16 residues. Of the read, only the CDR3 DNA is kept; its 48 bases are in frame from base 1. V was cut back by 5 bases and J by 0 bases, leaving a gap of 13 bases between them. Based on the germline V gene (reference sequence), the CDR1 and CDR2 sequences are SEHNR and FQNEAQ.